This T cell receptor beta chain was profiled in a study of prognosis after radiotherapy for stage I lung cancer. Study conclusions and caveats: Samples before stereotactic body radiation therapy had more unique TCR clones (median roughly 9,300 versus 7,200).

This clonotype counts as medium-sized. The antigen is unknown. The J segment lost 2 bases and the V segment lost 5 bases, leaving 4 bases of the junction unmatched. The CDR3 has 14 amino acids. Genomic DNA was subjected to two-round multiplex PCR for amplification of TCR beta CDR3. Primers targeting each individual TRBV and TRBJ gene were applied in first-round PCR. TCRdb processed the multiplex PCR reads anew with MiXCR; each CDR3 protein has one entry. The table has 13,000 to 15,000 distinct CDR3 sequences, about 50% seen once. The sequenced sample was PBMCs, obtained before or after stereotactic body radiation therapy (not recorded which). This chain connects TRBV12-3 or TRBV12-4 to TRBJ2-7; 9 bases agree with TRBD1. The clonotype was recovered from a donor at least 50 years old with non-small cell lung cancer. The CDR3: CASSLTGGPYEQYF. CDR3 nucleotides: TGTGCCAGCAGTCTGACAGGGGGGCCCTACGAGCAGTACTTC.